This entry lists 15 T cell receptor beta chains sequenced from one sample in a study of T-cell memory formation after mild COVID-19. TCRdb itself ran the 5' RACE reads through MiXCR, one entry per CDR3 protein. The sample includes 200,000 to 250,000 distinct CDR3 sequences, around 9.1% of them seen just once. Sequencing was done on a sample of PBMCs or a T cell subset sorted from them (not recorded which). These receptors all stem from a man aged 18 to 29 who had mild COVID-19 (a few samples of this study predate the infection). Cell type and time point are not known.

The rearrangement uses TRBV5-6 and TRBJ1-1; D uncertain. Per the germline V gene, CDR1 is SGHDT and CDR2 is YYEEEE. The CDR3 has 12 amino acids. Trimming removed 1 base from V and 7 bases from J, with 8 bases in between. The CDR3 coding sequence is TGTGCCAGCAGCTTGCTCTCAGATGAAGCTTTCTTT. Its protein is CASSLLSDEAFF.

This clonotype was seen a handful of times. The chain is built from TRBV6-5 and TRBJ1-6, with TRBD1 matching over 7 bases. This CDR3 has 16 residues. The germline CDR1 and CDR2 sequences are MNHEY and SVGAGI. V lost 7 bases, J lost 7 bases, and 13 bases stayed unmatched. CDR3 DNA: TGTGCCAGCACCCTGGGGCAGGGGGAAGGCAATTCACCCCTCCACTTT. This gives the protein CASTLGQGEGNSPLHF.

The chain uses TRBV21-1 and TRBJ2-3; the table's D call TRBD1 went unverified against the DNA. TRBV21-1 is deemed a pseudogene. The CDR3 consists of 15 residues. CDR3 in amino acids: CASSKRTMDTDTQYF. The DNA of the CDR3 is TGTGCCAGCAGCAAAAGGACAATGGACACAGATACGCAGTATTTT.

The genes are TRBV5-6 and TRBJ1-4; D may be TRBD1 (5 bases). Germline loops: CDR1 SGHDT, CDR2 YYEEEE. The V end was cut by 5 bases, the J end by 7 bases, with 18 bases between. CDR3 length: 15 amino acids. The CDR3 loop reads CASSYDRRSSEKLFF. In DNA form, the CDR3 reads TGTGCCAGCAGTTACGACAGAAGGTCGAGTGAAAAACTGTTTTTT.

This clonotype has only a few counts. The rearrangement uses TRBV14 and TRBJ2-7; possibly TRBD1 for D (6 bases). The CDR3 spans 15 residues. CDR1 is SGHDN and CDR2 is FVKESK in the germline V gene. The V and J ends lost 3 bases and 0 bases respectively, with 12 bases between them. For the CDR3, the DNA is TGTGCCAGCAGCCAGGGGGCTCTGAGCTCCTACGAGCAGTACGTC. Amino acid sequence: CASSQGALSSYEQYV.

This clonotype appeared a few times. The rearrangement links TRBV18 to TRBJ1-1; tentative D call: TRBD1 (5 bases). This CDR3 has 16 amino acids. The V end was cut by 1 base, the J end by 5 bases, with 17 bases between. Per the germline V gene, CDR1 is KGHSH and CDR2 is LQKENI. The CDR3 DNA is TGTGCCAGCTCACCACTCTCTCAGGGTATCTCTACTGAAGCTTTCTTT. It translates to CASSPLSQGISTEAFF.

CDR3 amino acids: CASSYRDRAAGYTF. CDR3 nucleotide sequence: TGTGCCAGCAGTTACCGCGACAGGGCGGCTGGCTACACCTTC. The gene calls are TRBV6-2 or TRBV6-3 and TRBJ1-2; TRBD1 agrees at 7 bases. This CDR3 contains 14 residues. Germline-derived CDR1 and CDR2 are MNHEY and SVGEGT. Trimming removed 2 bases from V and 7 bases from J; junction bases left unmatched: 7.

This clonotype has just a few counts. This rearrangement joins TRBV29-1 to TRBJ2-5; 8 positions agree with TRBD1. The CDR3 is 12 residues long. Germline assignment: CDR1 SQVTM and CDR2 ANQGSEA. The CDR3 loop reads CSGGQVVETQYF. The DNA of the CDR3 is TGCAGTGGGGGACAGGTTGTGGAGACCCAGTACTTC. Drawing the rest from reference TRBV29-1 and TRBJ2-5, the complete variable domain is SAVISQKPSRDICQRGTSLTIQCQVDSQVTMMFWYRQQPGQSLTLIATANQGSEATYESGFVIDKFPISRPNLTFSTLTVSNMSPEDSSIYLCSGGQVVETQYFGPGTRLLVL.

V is TRBV5-5 and J is TRBJ1-1; D call uncertain. Germline CDR1 is SGHKS and CDR2 is YYEKEE (reference sequence). Deletions cut 4 bases from V and 8 bases from J, with 15 bases between. There are 13 residues in the CDR3. The CDR3 region has the DNA TGTGCCAGCAGCCGATCCCCGGACGCGGAAGCTTTCTTT. As protein: CASSRSPDAEAFF.

In this sample, this clonotype turned up a few times. The V gene is TRBV20-1, the J gene TRBJ1-2, with D possibly TRBD1 on 6 matching bases. Deletions cut 0 bases from V and 6 bases from J, with 17 bases between. Germline CDR1 DFQATT, CDR2 SNEGSKA (reference sequence). This CDR3 comprises 15 residues. For the CDR3, the DNA is TGCAGTGCTAGAGACCCCTCGGGACAATCGAATGGCTACACCTTC. Translation: CSARDPSGQSNGYTF.

The rearrangement joins TRBV7-2 to TRBJ1-6; D ambiguous. Per germline, CDR1 SGHTA and CDR2 FQGNSA. Trimming removed 1 base at V and 10 bases at J, with 11 bases between. This CDR3 spans 14 amino acids. The CDR3 DNA follows: TGTGCCAGCAGCTTAGGATGGGAGACGTCACCCCTCCACTTT. Its protein is CASSLGWETSPLHF.

Here the CDR3 reads CASSLERFYGYTF. The CDR3 coding sequence is TGCGCCAGCAGCTTGGAAAGGTTCTATGGCTACACCTTC. The chain uses TRBV5-1 and TRBJ1-2; D is unclear. Trimming pared 0 bases from V and 4 bases from J, leaving 7 bases between. The CDR3 spans 13 residues. Germline V gene sequence: CDR1 SGHRS, CDR2 YFSETQ.

The genes are TRBV6-5 and TRBJ2-4; 7 nucleotides match TRBD1. CDR1 and CDR2 from the germline V gene are MNHEY and SVGAGI. V dropped 10 bases and J dropped 9; count of bases not matched to a gene: 9. This CDR3 contains 12 residues. This CDR3 is CATRGGLSIQYF. The CDR3 DNA follows: TGTGCCACCAGAGGGGGCCTGAGCATTCAGTACTTC.

CDR3 loop: CASSWGSGFEQFF. DNA of the CDR3: TGTGCCAGCAGCTGGGGGAGCGGGTTTGAGCAGTTCTTC. The chain links TRBV7-9 to TRBJ2-1; D might be TRBD2 (6 bases). The CDR3 loop spans 13 amino acids. Trimming stripped 4 bases from V and 9 bases from J, with 13 bases between. CDR1 is SEHNR and CDR2 is FQNEAQ in the germline V gene (reference sequence).

The chain links TRBV27 to TRBJ2-7; 14 bases fit TRBD2. The V gene's germline CDR1 is MNHEY and CDR2 SMNVEV (reference sequence). The J segment lost 4 bases and the V segment lost 4 bases, leaving 3 bases of the junction unmatched. The CDR3 length is 15 residues. CDR3 bases: TGTGCCAGCAGTTCGGGACTAGCGGGGGTATACGAGCAGTACTTC. Its protein is CASSSGLAGVYEQYF.